The clone carrying this TCR beta chain has more than one count but fewer than ten. TCRdb re-analysed the 5' RACE reads in MiXCR, keeping a single row per CDR3 protein. The table records 500,000 to 600,000 distinct CDR3 sequences, less than 25% of them present only once. These data are taken from a study of identical twins. This CDR3 has 14 residues. The ends were cut back, 6 bases at V and 2 bases at J, with 11 bases in the middle. Germline V gene sequence: CDR1 WSHSY, CDR2 SAAADI. The same sample was also used in a study of T cells expressing NK-cell markers.

This clonotype was obtained from a woman between 18 and 29 years old in good health. Sequences were obtained from CD4+ T cells sorted from blood. The V and J genes are TRBV10-2 and TRBJ2-1; D gene uncertain. The CDR3 here is CASRRMAPYNEQFF. The CDR3 DNA is TGCGCCAGCAGAAGAATGGCGCCCTACAATGAGCAGTTCTTC.